Detailed here is one T cell receptor beta chain. This record belongs to a study of CD8 T cells in Susac syndrome. RNA, at about 0.45 to 1 ug, was reverse transcribed with random hexamers. Via MiXCR, TCRdb re-called the immunoSEQ multiplex PCR reads, giving one row per CDR3 protein. The repertoire holds around 62,000 distinct CDR3 sequences, 85% to 95% seen once, with just under 0.2% in the top ten. CDR1 is SGDLS, CDR2 YYNGEE, per germline. V gave up 4 bases and J gave up 5 bases; unmatched junction bases: 11. CDR3 size: 16 residues. This sequence joins TRBV9 and TRBJ1-4, with TRBD1 matching over 7 bases. This sequence originates from a human donor in good health. What was sequenced was CD8+ T cells from PBMCs. CDR3 amino acids: CASSPVGTVGNEKLFF. CDR3 coding DNA: TGTGCCAGCAGCCCCGTCGGGACAGTCGGAAATGAAAAACTGTTTTTT. Filled out from reference TRBV9 and TRBJ1-4, the complete variable domain reads DSGVTQTPKHLITATGQRVTLRCSPRSGDLSVYWYQQSLDQGLQFLIQYYNGEERAKGNILERFSAQQFPDLHSELNLSSLELGDSALYFCASSPVGTVGNEKLFFGSGTQLSVL.